This entry lists 7 T cell receptor beta chains sequenced from one sample in a study of T cell changes during pregnancy in multiple sclerosis. Only in-frame clones appear in the TCRdb table, and some are missing; sequencing was by immunoSEQ multiplex PCR. The data show tens of thousands of clones, with 90% to 95% seen just once and 0.45% to 0.55% held by the top ten. The sample in question was CD4+ T cells from peripheral blood mononuclear cells, obtained in the third trimester of pregnancy. The receptors come from a female donor in good health, enrolled as a control in a pregnancy study.

CDR3 region: CASSQTTRGNTQYF. DNA of the CDR3: TGTGCCAGCAGCCAAACTACTAGGGGGAATACGCAGTATTTT. V is TRBV7-3 and J is TRBJ2-3; D is possibly TRBD1 (6 bases). Germline loops: CDR1 SGHTA, CDR2 FQGTGA. This CDR3 contains 14 residues. Trimming left V 5 bases short and J 7 bases short, with 16 bases between.

The count of this clone is one. The V gene is TRBV19, the J gene TRBJ2-1; D remains ambiguous. The CDR3 totals 16 residues. Trimming removed 0 bases from V and 6 bases from J, with 15 bases in between. Germline assignment: CDR1 LNHDA and CDR2 SQIVND (reference sequence). CDR3 DNA sequence: TGTGCCAGTAGTATAGATCGGAGACGTTCCCGCAATGAGCAGTTCTTC. It yields the protein CASSIDRRRSRNEQFF.

The rearrangement uses TRBV5-1 and TRBJ1-6, with TRBD1 as a possible D gene (5 bases). The germline CDR1 and CDR2 sequences are SGHRS and YFSETQ. The CDR3 has 17 amino acids. Trimming took 0 bases from V and 7 from J, leaving 17 bases between them. The CDR3 region is CASSLVVWGTENSPLHF. The CDR3 region has the DNA TGCGCCAGCAGCTTGGTGGTGTGGGGGACTGAGAATTCACCCCTCCACTTT.

V usage is TRBV28 and J usage is TRBJ2-5; D perhaps matches TRBD2 (5 bases). Germline loops: CDR1 MDHEN, CDR2 SYDVKM. The CDR3 loop spans 16 amino acids. V lost 0 bases and J lost 2, with 13 bases in between. CDR3 nucleotide sequence: TGTGCCAGCAGTTTATGGACTAAAAGGTTGCAAGAGACCCAGTACTTC. Amino acids: CASSLWTKRLQETQYF.

V is TRBV18 and J is TRBJ2-7, with TRBD2 identical over 9 bases. Germline CDR1 KGHSH, CDR2 LQKENI. V lost 5 bases and J lost 0; bases outside the gene matches: 5. The CDR3 has 15 amino acids. Here the CDR3 reads CASSSTSGGSYEQYF. The CDR3 DNA follows: TGTGCCAGCTCATCGACTAGCGGCGGCTCCTACGAGCAGTACTTC.

The V gene is TRBV11-3, the J gene TRBJ2-1; 16 bases match TRBD2. The V and J ends lost 5 bases and 6 bases, in that order; junction bases with no gene match: 7. The CDR3 spans 17 residues. Germline loops: CDR1 SGHNT, CDR2 YENEEA. DNA of the CDR3: TGTGCCAGCAGCCGGGGACTAGCGGGAGGGCCGTTCAATGAGCAGTTCTTC. It specifies CASSRGLAGGPFNEQFF.

This chain connects TRBV28 to TRBJ2-1, with D perhaps TRBD2 (6 bases). V was clipped by 3 bases and J by 7 bases, with 16 bases between them. This CDR3 is 15 amino acids long. CDR1 is MDHEN, CDR2 SYDVKM, per germline. CDR3 residues: CASSLVAAGGNEQFF. The CDR3 DNA follows: TGTGCCAGCAGTTTGGTAGCGGCAGGTGGGAATGAGCAGTTCTTC.